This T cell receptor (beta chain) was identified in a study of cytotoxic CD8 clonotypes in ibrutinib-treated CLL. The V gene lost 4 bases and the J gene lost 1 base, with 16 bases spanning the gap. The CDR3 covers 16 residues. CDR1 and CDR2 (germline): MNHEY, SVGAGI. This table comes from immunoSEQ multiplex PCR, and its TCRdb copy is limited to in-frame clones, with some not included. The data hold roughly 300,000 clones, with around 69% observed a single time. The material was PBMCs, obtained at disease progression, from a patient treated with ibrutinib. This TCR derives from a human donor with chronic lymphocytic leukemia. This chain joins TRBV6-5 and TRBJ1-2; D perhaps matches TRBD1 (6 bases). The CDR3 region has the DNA TGTGCCAGCAGTTTTCTTCCGCGGACAGATAACTATGGCTACACCTTC. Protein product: CASSFLPRTDNYGYTF.